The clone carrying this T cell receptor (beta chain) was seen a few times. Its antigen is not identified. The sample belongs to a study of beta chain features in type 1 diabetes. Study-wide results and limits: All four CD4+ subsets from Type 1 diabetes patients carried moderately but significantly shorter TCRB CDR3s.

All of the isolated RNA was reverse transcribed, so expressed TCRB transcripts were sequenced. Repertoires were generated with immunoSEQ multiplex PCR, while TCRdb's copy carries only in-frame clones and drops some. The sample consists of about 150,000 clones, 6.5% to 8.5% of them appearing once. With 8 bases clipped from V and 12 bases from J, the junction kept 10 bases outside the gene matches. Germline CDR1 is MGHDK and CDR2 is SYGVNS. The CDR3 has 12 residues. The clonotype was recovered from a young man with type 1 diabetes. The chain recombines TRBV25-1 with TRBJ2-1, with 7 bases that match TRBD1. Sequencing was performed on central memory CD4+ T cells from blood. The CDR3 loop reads CASGRDRGGQFF. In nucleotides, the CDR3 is TGTGCCAGCGGTCGGGACAGAGGGGGGCAGTTCTTC.